This T cell receptor beta chain was captured by sequencing in a study of T cell repertoires in cytomegalovirus infection. As for the study in general: Public TCR beta signatures were indicative of both CMV infection and a matching HLA type.

From the reads, TCRdb called clonotypes with MiXCR, one entry per CDR3 protein. The sample holds about 770,000 distinct CDR3 sequences, 29% seen once. This clonotype was observed a handful of times. What it recognizes is unknown. The CDR3 is made up of 16 amino acids. The germline V gene encodes CDR1 MNHNS and CDR2 SASEGT. After removal of 6 bases from V and 3 bases from J, the junction contained 6 bases not matched to a gene. V is TRBV6-1 and J is TRBJ2-3; TRBD2 agrees at 13 bases. The specimen was cultured CD8+ T cells from PBMCs, collected from culture after CMV antigen stimulation. This clonotype originated in a human donor in good health (CMV status not recorded). Some clones in this sample may be carry-over from other donors' samples. Here the CDR3 reads CASSKLAGGQTDTQYF. The CDR3, as DNA: TGTGCCAGCAGCAAACTAGCGGGGGGGCAGACAGATACGCAGTATTTT.